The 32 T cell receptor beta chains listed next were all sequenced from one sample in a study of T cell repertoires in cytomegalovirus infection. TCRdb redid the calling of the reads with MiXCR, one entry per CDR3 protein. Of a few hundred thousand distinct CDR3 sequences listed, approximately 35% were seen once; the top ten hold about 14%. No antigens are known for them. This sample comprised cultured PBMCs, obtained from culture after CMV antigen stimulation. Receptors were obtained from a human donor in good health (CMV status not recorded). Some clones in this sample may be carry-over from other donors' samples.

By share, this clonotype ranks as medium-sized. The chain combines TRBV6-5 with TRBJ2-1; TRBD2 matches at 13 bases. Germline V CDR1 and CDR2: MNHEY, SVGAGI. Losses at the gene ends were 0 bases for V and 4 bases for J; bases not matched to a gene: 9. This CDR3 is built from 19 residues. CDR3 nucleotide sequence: TGTGCCAGCAGTTACTCTGGACTAGCGGGAGAGGGGGGGTACAATGAGCAGTTCTTC. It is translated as CASSYSGLAGEGGYNEQFF.

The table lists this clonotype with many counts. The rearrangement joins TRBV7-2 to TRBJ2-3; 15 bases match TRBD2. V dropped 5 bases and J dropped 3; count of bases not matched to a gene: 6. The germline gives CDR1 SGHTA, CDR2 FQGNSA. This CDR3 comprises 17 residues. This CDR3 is CASSVGLAGGPTDTQYF. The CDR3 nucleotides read TGTGCCAGCAGCGTAGGACTAGCGGGAGGGCCAACAGATACGCAGTATTTT.

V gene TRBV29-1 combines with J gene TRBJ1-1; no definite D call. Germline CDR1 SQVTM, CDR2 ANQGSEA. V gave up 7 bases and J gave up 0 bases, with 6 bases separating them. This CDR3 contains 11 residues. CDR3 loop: CSAAMNTEAFF. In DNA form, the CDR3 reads TGCAGCGCAGCTATGAACACTGAAGCTTTCTTT.

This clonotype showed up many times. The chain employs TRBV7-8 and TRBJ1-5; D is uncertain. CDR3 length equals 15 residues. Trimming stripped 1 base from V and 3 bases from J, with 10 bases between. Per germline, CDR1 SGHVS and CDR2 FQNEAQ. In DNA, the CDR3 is TGTGCCAGCAGCTTAGTGGGGAGGAACAATCAGCCCCAGCATTTT. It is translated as CASSLVGRNNQPQHF.

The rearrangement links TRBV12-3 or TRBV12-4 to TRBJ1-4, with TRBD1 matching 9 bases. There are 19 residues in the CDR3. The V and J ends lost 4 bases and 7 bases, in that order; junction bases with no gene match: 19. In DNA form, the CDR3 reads TGTGCCAGCAGTTCCACAGCAGCGGACAGGGGTTTAACGGGTGAAAAACTGTTTTTT. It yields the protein CASSSTAADRGLTGEKLFF.

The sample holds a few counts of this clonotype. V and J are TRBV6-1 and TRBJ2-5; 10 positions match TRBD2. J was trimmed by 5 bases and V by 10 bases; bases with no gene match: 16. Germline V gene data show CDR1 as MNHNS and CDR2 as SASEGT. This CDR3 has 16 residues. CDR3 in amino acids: CATRGLAGGRGETQYF. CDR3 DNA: TGTGCCACGCGGGGGTTAGCGGGAGGCCGCGGTGAGACCCAGTACTTC.

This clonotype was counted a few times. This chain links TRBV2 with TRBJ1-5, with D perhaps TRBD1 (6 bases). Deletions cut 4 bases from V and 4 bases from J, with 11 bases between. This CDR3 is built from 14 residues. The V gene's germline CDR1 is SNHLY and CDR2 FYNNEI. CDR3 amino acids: CASSAEQGNQPQHF. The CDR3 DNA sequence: TGTGCCAGCAGTGCAGAACAGGGAAATCAGCCCCAGCATTTT.

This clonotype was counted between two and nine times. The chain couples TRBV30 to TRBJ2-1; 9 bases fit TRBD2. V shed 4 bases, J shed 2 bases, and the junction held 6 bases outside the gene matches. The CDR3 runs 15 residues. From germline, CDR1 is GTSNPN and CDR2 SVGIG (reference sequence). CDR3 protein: CAWTETSGAYNEQFF. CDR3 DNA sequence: TGTGCCTGGACAGAGACTAGCGGAGCCTACAATGAGCAGTTCTTC.

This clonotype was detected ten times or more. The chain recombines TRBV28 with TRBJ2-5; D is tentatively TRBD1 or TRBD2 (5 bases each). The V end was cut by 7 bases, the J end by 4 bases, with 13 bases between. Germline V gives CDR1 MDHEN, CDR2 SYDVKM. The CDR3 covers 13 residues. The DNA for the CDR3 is TGTGCCAGCACCCAGGGCCGGGGAGAGACCCAGTACTTC. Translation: CASTQGRGETQYF.

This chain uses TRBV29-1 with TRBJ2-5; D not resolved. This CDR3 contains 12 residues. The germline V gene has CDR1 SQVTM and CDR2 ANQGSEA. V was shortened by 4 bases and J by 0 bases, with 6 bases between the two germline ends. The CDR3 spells CSVVRYQETQYF. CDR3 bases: TGCAGCGTTGTCAGGTACCAAGAGACCCAGTACTTC.

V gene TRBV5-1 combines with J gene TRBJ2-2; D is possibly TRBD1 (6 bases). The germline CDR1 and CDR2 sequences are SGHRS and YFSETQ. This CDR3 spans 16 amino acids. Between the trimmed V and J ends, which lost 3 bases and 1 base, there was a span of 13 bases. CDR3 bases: TGCGCCAGCAGCTCGGGACACTTGATGAACACCGGGGAGCTGTTTTTT. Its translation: CASSSGHLMNTGELFF.

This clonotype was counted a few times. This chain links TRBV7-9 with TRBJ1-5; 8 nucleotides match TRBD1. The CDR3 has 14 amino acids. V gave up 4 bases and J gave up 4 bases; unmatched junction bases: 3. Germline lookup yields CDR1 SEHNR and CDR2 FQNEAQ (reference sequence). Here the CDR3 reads CASSSQGGNQPQHF. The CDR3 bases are TGTGCCAGCAGCTCACAGGGGGGTAATCAGCCCCAGCATTTT.

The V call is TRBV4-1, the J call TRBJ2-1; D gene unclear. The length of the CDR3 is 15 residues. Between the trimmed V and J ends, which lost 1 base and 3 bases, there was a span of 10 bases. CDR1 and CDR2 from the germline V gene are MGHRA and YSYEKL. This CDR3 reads CASSQGSSNYNEQFF. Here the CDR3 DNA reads TGCGCCAGCAGCCAAGGCAGTTCCAACTACAATGAGCAGTTCTTC.

The CDR3 reads CASSFMFSGYTF. The CDR3 DNA reads as TGTGCCAGCAGTTTCATGTTTTCTGGCTACACCTTC. The gene calls are TRBV12-3 or TRBV12-4 and TRBJ1-2; D is unclear. This CDR3 has 12 residues. Trimming took off 3 bases at V and 7 bases at J, with 9 bases between the two ends.

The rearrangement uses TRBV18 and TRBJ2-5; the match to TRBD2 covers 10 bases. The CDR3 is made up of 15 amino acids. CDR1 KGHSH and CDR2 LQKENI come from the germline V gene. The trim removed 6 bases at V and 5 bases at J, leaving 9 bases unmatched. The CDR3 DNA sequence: TGTGCCAGCTCCCCTAGCGGGAGTATTTCGGAGACCCAGTACTTC. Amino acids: CASSPSGSISETQYF.

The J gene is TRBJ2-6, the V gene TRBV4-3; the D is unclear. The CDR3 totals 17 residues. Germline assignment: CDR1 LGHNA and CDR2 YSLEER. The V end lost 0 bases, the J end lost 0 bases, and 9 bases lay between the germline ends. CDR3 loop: CASSQEWANSGANVLTF. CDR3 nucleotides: TGCGCCAGCAGCCAAGAATGGGCAAACTCTGGGGCCAACGTCCTGACTTTC.

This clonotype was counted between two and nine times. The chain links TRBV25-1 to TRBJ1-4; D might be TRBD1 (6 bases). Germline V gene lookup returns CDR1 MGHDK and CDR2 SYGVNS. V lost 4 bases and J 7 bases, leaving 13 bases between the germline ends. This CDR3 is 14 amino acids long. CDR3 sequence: CASSGMGAREKLFF. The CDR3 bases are TGTGCCAGCAGTGGGATGGGGGCCCGTGAAAAACTGTTTTTT.

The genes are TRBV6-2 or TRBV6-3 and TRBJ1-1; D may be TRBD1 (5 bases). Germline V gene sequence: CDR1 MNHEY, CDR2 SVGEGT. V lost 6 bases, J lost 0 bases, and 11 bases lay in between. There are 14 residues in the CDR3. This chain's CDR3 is CASSTRGLNTEAFF. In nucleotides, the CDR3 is TGTGCCAGCAGCACGCGGGGCTTGAACACTGAAGCTTTCTTT.

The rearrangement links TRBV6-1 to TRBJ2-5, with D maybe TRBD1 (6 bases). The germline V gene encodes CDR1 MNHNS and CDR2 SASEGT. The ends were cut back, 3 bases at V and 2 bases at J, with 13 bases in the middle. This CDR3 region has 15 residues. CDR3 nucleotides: TGTGCCAGCAGTGATCCCACAGGGTTTCAAGAGACCCAGTACTTC. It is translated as CASSDPTGFQETQYF.

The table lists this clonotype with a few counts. CDR3 residues: CASSLAGAPNEQFF. CDR3 bases: TGTGCCAGCAGCTTAGCGGGAGCCCCCAATGAGCAGTTCTTC. The chain is built from TRBV7-8 and TRBJ2-1; D is perhaps TRBD2 (5 bases). V lost 0 bases, J lost 6 bases, and 9 bases lay in between. This CDR3 has 14 amino acids. CDR1 and CDR2 (germline): SGHVS, FQNEAQ.

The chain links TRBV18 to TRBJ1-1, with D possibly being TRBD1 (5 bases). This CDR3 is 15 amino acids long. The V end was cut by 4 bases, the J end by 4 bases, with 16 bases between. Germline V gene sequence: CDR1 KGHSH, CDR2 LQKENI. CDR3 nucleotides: TGTGCCAGCTCACTCAACGGGGCCGTGGGCACTGAAGCTTTCTTT. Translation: CASSLNGAVGTEAFF.

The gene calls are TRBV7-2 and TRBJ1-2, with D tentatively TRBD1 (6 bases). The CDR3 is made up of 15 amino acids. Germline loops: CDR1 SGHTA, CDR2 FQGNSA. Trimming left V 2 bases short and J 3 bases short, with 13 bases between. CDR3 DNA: TGTGCCAGCAGCTTAAACGGAAGGGGGTACTATGGCTACACCTTC. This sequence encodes CASSLNGRGYYGYTF.

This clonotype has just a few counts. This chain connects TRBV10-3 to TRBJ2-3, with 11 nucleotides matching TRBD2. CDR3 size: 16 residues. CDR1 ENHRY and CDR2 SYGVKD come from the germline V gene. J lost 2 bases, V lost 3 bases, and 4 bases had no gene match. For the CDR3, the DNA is TGTGCCATCAGTGAACTAGCGGGAGCGACCACAGATACGCAGTATTTT. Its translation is CAISELAGATTDTQYF.

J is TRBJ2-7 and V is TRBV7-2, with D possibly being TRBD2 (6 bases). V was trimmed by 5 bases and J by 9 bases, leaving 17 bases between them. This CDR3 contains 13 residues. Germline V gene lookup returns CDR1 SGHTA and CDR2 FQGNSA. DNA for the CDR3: TGTGCCAGCAGCCTGACACGACTAGACGCGCAGTACTTC. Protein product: CASSLTRLDAQYF.

CDR3 sequence reads: CASQSRDSYEQYF. CDR3 DNA sequence: TGTGCCAGTCAATCCCGGGACAGCTACGAGCAGTACTTC. V and J are TRBV19 and TRBJ2-7, with TRBD1 matching 7 bases. After removal of 8 bases from V and 3 bases from J, the junction contained 7 bases not matched to a gene. This CDR3 spans 13 amino acids. Germline CDR1 LNHDA, CDR2 SQIVND (reference sequence).

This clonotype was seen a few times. The chain's CDR3 is CASEEGGTEAFF. The CDR3 DNA reads as TGCGCCAGTGAGGAGGGGGGCACTGAAGCTTTCTTT. This sequence joins TRBV10-2 and TRBJ1-1; weak D call: TRBD1 (6 bases). V shed 9 bases and J shed 4 bases, with 12 bases lying between them. The CDR3 totals 12 residues. CDR1 WSHSY and CDR2 SAAADI come from the germline V gene.

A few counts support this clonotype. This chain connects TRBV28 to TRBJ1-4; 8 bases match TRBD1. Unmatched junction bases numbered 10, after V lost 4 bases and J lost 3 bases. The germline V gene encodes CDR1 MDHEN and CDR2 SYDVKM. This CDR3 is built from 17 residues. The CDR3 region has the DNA TGTGCCAGCAGTTCGTCCTATAACAGGGGGGCTAATGAAAAACTGTTTTTT. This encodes CASSSSYNRGANEKLFF.

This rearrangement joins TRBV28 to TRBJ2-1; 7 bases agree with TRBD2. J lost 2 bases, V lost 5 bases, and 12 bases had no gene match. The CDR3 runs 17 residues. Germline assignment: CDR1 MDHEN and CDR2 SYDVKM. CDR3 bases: TGTGCCAGCAGTACCACGGGTAGCGGGTCGCCCTACAATGAGCAGTTCTTC. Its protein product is CASSTTGSGSPYNEQFF.

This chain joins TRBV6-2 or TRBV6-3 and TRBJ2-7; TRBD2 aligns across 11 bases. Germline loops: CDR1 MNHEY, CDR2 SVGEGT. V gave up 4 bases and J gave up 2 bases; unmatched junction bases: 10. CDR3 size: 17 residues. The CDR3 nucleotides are TGTGCCAGCAGTTCAAGACGCAGGGGACTAGCGGCCTACGAGCAGTACTTC. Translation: CASSSRRRGLAAYEQYF.

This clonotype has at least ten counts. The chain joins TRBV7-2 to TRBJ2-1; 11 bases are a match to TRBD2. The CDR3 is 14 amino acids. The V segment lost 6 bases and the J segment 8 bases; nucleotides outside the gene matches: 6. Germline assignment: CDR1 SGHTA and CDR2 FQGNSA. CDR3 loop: CASSTSGGHHEQFF. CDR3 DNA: TGTGCCAGCAGTACTAGCGGGGGCCATCATGAGCAGTTCTTC. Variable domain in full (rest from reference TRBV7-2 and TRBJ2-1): GAGVSQSPSNKVTEKGKDVELRCDPISGHTALYWYRQSLGQGLEFLIYFQGNSAPDKSGLPSDRFSAERTGGSVSTLTIQRTQQEDSAVYLCASSTSGGHHEQFFGPGTRLTVL.

DNA for the CDR3: TGTGCCAGCAGCTTAGAGTTAGTCGACTATGGCTACACCTTC. It specifies CASSLELVDYGYTF. The chain is built from TRBV7-9 and TRBJ1-2; D is ambiguous. This CDR3 is built from 14 residues. CDR1 is SEHNR and CDR2 is FQNEAQ in the germline V gene (reference sequence). Trimming removed 1 base at V and 3 bases at J, with 9 bases between. Complete variable domain (other parts from reference TRBV7-9 and TRBJ1-2): DTGVSQNPRHKITKRGQNVTFRCDPISEHNRLYWYRQTLGQGPEFLTYFQNEAQLEKSRLLSDRFSAERPKGSFSTLEIQRTEQGDSAMYLCASSLELVDYGYTFGSGTRLTVV.

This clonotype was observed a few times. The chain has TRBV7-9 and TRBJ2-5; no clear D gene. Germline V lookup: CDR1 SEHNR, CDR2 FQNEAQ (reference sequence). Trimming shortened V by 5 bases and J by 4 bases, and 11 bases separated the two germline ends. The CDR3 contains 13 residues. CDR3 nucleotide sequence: TGTGCCAGCAGCCCCATGGTCCGAGAGACCCAGTACTTC. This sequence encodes CASSPMVRETQYF.